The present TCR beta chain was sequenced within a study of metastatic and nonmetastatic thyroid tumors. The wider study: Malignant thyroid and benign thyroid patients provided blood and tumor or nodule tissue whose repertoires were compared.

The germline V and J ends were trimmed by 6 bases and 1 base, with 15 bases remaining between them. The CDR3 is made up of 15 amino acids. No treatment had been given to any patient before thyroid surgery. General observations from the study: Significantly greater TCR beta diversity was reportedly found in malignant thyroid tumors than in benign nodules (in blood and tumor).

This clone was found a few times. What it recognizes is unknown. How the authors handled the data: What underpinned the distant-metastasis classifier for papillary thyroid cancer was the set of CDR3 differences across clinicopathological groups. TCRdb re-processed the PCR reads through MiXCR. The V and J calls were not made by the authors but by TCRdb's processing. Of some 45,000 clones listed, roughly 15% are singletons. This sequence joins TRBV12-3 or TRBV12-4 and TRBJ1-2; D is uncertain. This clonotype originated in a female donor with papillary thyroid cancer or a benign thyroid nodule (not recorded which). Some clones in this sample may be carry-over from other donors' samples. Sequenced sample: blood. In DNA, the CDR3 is TGTGCCAGCAGAGAACCCGGGAATCTTAACTATGGCTACACCTTC. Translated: CASREPGNLNYGYTF.